The next 20 T cell receptor beta chains were all read from a single sample in a study of cytomegalovirus exposure and HLA in healthy donors. 13 Jbeta primers and 60 Vbeta primers were used for the PCR. TCRdb's copy holds only in-frame clones and misses some; the assay was immunoSEQ multiplex PCR. Counted here are over 150,000 clones, 70% to 75% occurring once; the ten biggest clones make up just under 3%. Sequenced material: PBMCs. Receptors originate from a male donor in good health and CMV-seronegative.

This chain joins TRBV4-2 and TRBJ2-5; 7 nucleotides agree with TRBD1. The DNA matches TRBJ2-7 better at its end, which makes the J call doubtful. This CDR3 region has 17 residues. Germline CDR1 and CDR2: LGHNA and YNFKEQ. The CDR3 loop reads CASSPLQWGDRADEQYF. The CDR3 DNA reads as TGTGCCAGCAGCCCCCTCCAGTGGGGCGACAGGGCGGACGAGCAGTACTTC.

In its sample, this clone was seen a few times. V is TRBV7-9 and J is TRBJ1-6, with a possible D match to TRBD1 (5 bases). Germline CDR1 is SEHNR and CDR2 is FQNEAQ (reference sequence). V was cut by 11 bases and J by 0 bases, with 17 bases left in between. The CDR3 extends over 16 amino acids. CDR3 region: CAGGGGSSSYNSPLHF. The DNA of the CDR3 is TGTGCCGGCGGGGGAGGATCGAGCTCCTATAATTCACCCCTCCACTTT.

The V and J genes are TRBV7-9 and TRBJ1-1, with no clear D. Germline V gene lookup returns CDR1 SEHNR and CDR2 FQNEAQ (reference sequence). The CDR3 has 16 residues. V was cut by 1 base and J by 5 bases, with 17 bases left in between. CDR3 in DNA: TGTGCCAGCAGCTTAGGATTCGACCCGGGAACAACTGAAGCTTTCTTT. It yields the protein CASSLGFDPGTTEAFF.

The V gene is TRBV2, the J gene TRBJ1-1, with 7 bases that match TRBD1. Trimming at V came to 6 bases and at J to 5 bases, leaving 12 bases not matched to a gene. This CDR3 has 15 amino acids. The V gene's germline CDR1 is SNHLY and CDR2 FYNNEI. This CDR3 reads CASRLRDSGLTEAFF. CDR3 nucleotides: TGTGCCAGCAGACTAAGGGACAGCGGATTGACTGAAGCTTTCTTT.

Only one count was recorded for this clone. The chain recombines TRBV30 with TRBJ2-7, with D possibly matching TRBD2 (5 bases). Trimming cost V 1 base and J 0 bases, with 13 bases left between them. From germline, CDR1 is GTSNPN and CDR2 SVGIG (reference sequence). The length of the CDR3 is 15 residues. The CDR3 nucleotides read TGTGCCTGGAGTGCCCCACTGGCGGGCTCCTACGAGCAGTACTTC. This gives the protein CAWSAPLAGSYEQYF.

This clone was recorded only once. The V and J genes are TRBV9 and TRBJ1-5; 8 bases line up with TRBD1. The germline gives CDR1 SGDLS, CDR2 YYNGEE. V was pared by 5 bases and J by 3 bases, with 4 bases of the junction left unmatched. CDR3 length equals 14 residues. Here the CDR3 reads CASSSTGANQPQHF. The CDR3 DNA sequence: TGTGCCAGCAGTTCGACAGGGGCCAATCAGCCCCAGCATTTT.

The V and J genes are TRBV19 and TRBJ1-1; D remains ambiguous. The V gene lost 1 base and the J gene lost 2 bases, with 8 bases spanning the gap. This CDR3 has 14 residues. Germline V gene lookup returns CDR1 LNHDA and CDR2 SQIVND (reference sequence). As DNA, the CDR3 is TGTGCCAGTAGTATAGGACTCCACAACACTGAAGCTTTCTTT. Translating it yields CASSIGLHNTEAFF. Full variable domain (missing parts from reference TRBV19 and TRBJ1-1): DGGITQSPKYLFRKEGQNVTLSCEQNLNHDAMYWYRQDPGQGLRLIYYSQIVNDFQKGDIAEGYSVSREKKESFPLTVTSAQKNPTAFYLCASSIGLHNTEAFFGQGTRLTVV.

This sequence joins TRBV25-1 and TRBJ2-7, with D possibly matching TRBD2 (5 bases). V was shortened by 2 bases and J by 4 bases, with 6 bases between the two germline ends. The length of the CDR3 is 12 residues. Germline V gives CDR1 MGHDK, CDR2 SYGVNS. CDR3 DNA: TGTGCCAGCAGTGAAGGAGGATACGAGCAGTACTTC. Amino acid sequence: CASSEGGYEQYF.

This clone was detected a few times. This chain joins TRBV29-1 and TRBJ2-3; 10 bases align to TRBD2. There are 13 residues in the CDR3. After removal of 6 bases from V and 2 bases from J, the junction contained 2 bases not matched to a gene. Germline CDR1 reads SQVTM; CDR2 reads ANQGSEA. For the CDR3, the DNA is TGCAGCGTCAGCGGGGGGGACACAGATACGCAGTATTTT. Amino acid sequence: CSVSGGDTDTQYF.

V gene TRBV5-1 combines with J gene TRBJ2-2, with 10 bases aligning to TRBD2. V gave up 4 bases and J gave up 4 bases; unmatched junction bases: 10. The germline CDR1 and CDR2 sequences are SGHRS and YFSETQ. This CDR3 has 17 residues. CDR3 loop: CASSGLIAGGGTGELFF. The CDR3 DNA follows: TGCGCCAGCAGCGGCCTGATAGCGGGGGGTGGCACCGGGGAGCTGTTTTTT.

The J gene is TRBJ2-5, the V gene TRBV28; TRBD1 matches at 8 bases. Germline values: CDR1 MDHEN, CDR2 SYDVKM. This CDR3 comprises 13 residues. V shed 5 bases and J 4 bases; nucleotides not matched to a gene: 3. The CDR3 DNA sequence: TGTGCCAGCAGTACAGGGGGTGGAGAGACCCAGTACTTC. Its protein is CASSTGGGETQYF.

The V gene is TRBV19, the J gene TRBJ2-1, with D possibly matching TRBD1 (5 bases). The CDR3 extends over 14 amino acids. CDR1 is LNHDA and CDR2 is SQIVND in the germline V gene (reference sequence). Trimming took off 8 bases at V and 2 bases at J, with 13 bases between the two ends. CDR3 protein: CASSSPGTYNEQFF. The CDR3 nucleotides are TGTGCCAGTTCATCCCCAGGGACCTACAATGAGCAGTTCTTC.

The J gene is TRBJ2-5, the V gene TRBV6-6, with D maybe TRBD1 (6 bases). The CDR3 is 13 residues long. V was pared by 7 bases and J by 2 bases, with 11 bases between. Germline V gene sequence: CDR1 MNHNY, CDR2 SVGAGI (reference sequence). The DNA for the CDR3 is TGTGCCAGCACCCACAGGGCACAAGAGACCCAGTACTTC. Protein: CASTHRAQETQYF.

The V and J genes are TRBV9 and TRBJ2-2; 13 bases map to TRBD2. The CDR3 is made up of 15 amino acids. Germline CDR1 and CDR2: SGDLS and YYNGEE. The V gene end was trimmed by 4 bases and the J gene end by 7 bases; junction bases not matched to a gene: 4. This chain's CDR3 is CASSLTSGRGGELFF. CDR3 DNA: TGTGCCAGCAGCTTAACTAGCGGGAGGGGCGGGGAGCTGTTTTTT. Combining the CDR3 with reference TRBV9 and TRBJ2-2 gives the whole variable domain DSGVTQTPKHLITATGQRVTLRCSPRSGDLSVYWYQQSLDQGLQFLIQYYNGEERAKGNILERFSAQQFPDLHSELNLSSLELGDSALYFCASSLTSGRGGELFFGEGSRLTVL.

J is TRBJ2-3 and V is TRBV28; 7 nucleotides align to TRBD2. V was pared by 7 bases and J by 2 bases, with 6 bases of the junction left unmatched. The length of the CDR3 is 14 residues. CDR1 and CDR2 (germline): MDHEN, SYDVKM. Here the CDR3 DNA reads TGTGCCAGCAAGACTAGCCAAAACACAGATACGCAGTATTTT. This encodes CASKTSQNTDTQYF.

The chain links TRBV30 to TRBJ1-2, with D possibly TRBD1 on 5 matching bases. V gave up 5 bases and J gave up 4 bases, with 23 bases separating them. The CDR3 has 16 amino acids. Germline V gives CDR1 GTSNPN, CDR2 SVGIG (reference sequence). This CDR3 is CAWSRYQLREGYGYTF. The CDR3 DNA follows: TGTGCCTGGTCCCGTTATCAGCTCAGGGAGGGCTATGGCTACACCTTC. The full variable domain, rest sourced from reference TRBV30 and TRBJ1-2, is SQTIHQWPATLVQPVGSPLSLECTVEGTSNPNLYWYRQAAGRGLQLLFYSVGIGQISSEVPQNLSASRPQDRQFILSSKKLLLSDSGFYLCAWSRYQLREGYGYTFGSGTRLTVV.

J is TRBJ1-1 and V is TRBV7-8; D not certain. The ends were cut back, 2 bases at V and 1 base at J, with 11 bases in the middle. The CDR3 runs 15 residues. Germline CDR1 and CDR2: SGHVS and FQNEAQ. CDR3 sequence reads: CASSLLVFPNTEAFF. In DNA, the CDR3 is TGTGCCAGCAGCTTATTAGTCTTCCCGAACACTGAAGCTTTCTTT.

This clone was observed a handful of times. Other DNA sequences in this sample translate to the same CDR3. This sequence joins TRBV4-1 and TRBJ1-5, with 9 bases that match TRBD1. In germline, CDR1 is MGHRA, CDR2 YSYEKL. With V trimmed by 4 bases and J by 4 bases, 2 bases remained unmatched. The CDR3 loop spans 14 amino acids. The CDR3 reads CASSLGQGNQPQHF. The CDR3 region has the DNA TGCGCCAGCAGCCTAGGACAGGGGAATCAGCCCCAGCATTTT.

This clone was seen only once. The J gene is TRBJ2-2, the V gene TRBV29-1; D not resolved. V shed 6 bases and J shed 1 base, with 6 bases lying between them. The CDR3 runs 12 residues. Germline assignment: CDR1 SQVTM and CDR2 ANQGSEA. In DNA form, the CDR3 reads TGCAGCGTCCTACTGAACACCGGGGAGCTGTTTTTT. Translating gives CSVLLNTGELFF.

V gene TRBV28 combines with J gene TRBJ2-2; no definite D call. Germline V gene lookup returns CDR1 MDHEN and CDR2 SYDVKM. The CDR3 runs 11 residues. V lost 7 bases and J lost 6, with 6 bases in between. The CDR3 here is CASKTSGELFF. The DNA for the CDR3 is TGTGCCAGCAAAACTTCCGGGGAGCTGTTTTTT.